Sequencing of this T cell receptor beta chain was carried out in a study of shared clonotypes between healthy human individuals. Study information: The donors, a couple of women and a few men, were aged 18 to 49. Findings of the study overall: Sequencing depth was a factor that was expected to affect clonotype sharing among donors.

Measured with immunoSEQ multiplex PCR; TCRdb has only the in-frame clones, and not every one. The sample lists more than 200,000 clones; about 69% were seen once. HIV-negative, healthy adults without recent acute infections or vaccinations were the donors. The investigators split CD4+ cells into a CD45RA+ naive subset and a CD45RA-negative memory subset. Remarks on this clone: Its antigen remains unidentified. This specimen includes other DNA sequences encoding the same CDR3.

Sequences were obtained from memory CD4+ T cells sorted from blood. As to subset: CD45RA-negative fraction. The clonotype was recovered from a man under 40 in good health.

The CDR3 DNA reads as TGTGCCAGCAGCTTAGCGGGAGGGCCGGGGGAGACCCAGTACTTC. Protein product: CASSLAGGPGETQYF. The chain employs TRBV11-2 and TRBJ2-5, with 8 bases that match TRBD2. With 1 base clipped from V and 5 bases from J, the junction kept 6 bases outside the gene matches. This CDR3 is 15 amino acids long. CDR1 SGHAT and CDR2 FQNNGV come from the germline V gene.